These 9 T cell receptor beta chains came from one sample sequenced in a study of blood T cells in healthy people across ages. A second PCR, run for roughly 7 to 11 cycles, used a sample-barcoded 5' primer plus a J-beta primer mix. One entry per CDR3 protein, called by TCRdb with MiXCR from the 5' RACE reads. The profile shows hundreds of thousands of distinct CDR3 sequences, around 32% of them singletons. Sequencing used blood. The source is an elderly woman in good health.

Many counts were recorded for this clonotype. The V call is TRBV20-1, the J call TRBJ2-3, with D maybe TRBD1 (5 bases). The CDR3 spans 15 residues. Trimming took off 4 bases at V and 0 bases at J, with 14 bases between the two ends. The germline CDR1 and CDR2 sequences are DFQATT and SNEGSKA (reference sequence). The CDR3 is CSAIQEISSTDTQYF. In DNA, the CDR3 is TGCAGTGCTATACAGGAAATTTCTAGCACAGATACGCAGTATTTT.

The chain recombines TRBV30 with TRBJ1-6; D is ambiguous. V lost 1 base and J lost 9, with 16 bases in between. Per the germline V gene, CDR1 is GTSNPN and CDR2 is SVGIG (reference sequence). The CDR3 loop spans 15 amino acids. The CDR3 DNA reads TGTGCCTGGAGTGCCTTTAGGGTTAGCGGTTCACCCCTCCACTTT. It specifies CAWSAFRVSGSPLHF. The variable domain in full, completed from reference TRBV30 and TRBJ1-6, reads SQTIHQWPATLVQPVGSPLSLECTVEGTSNPNLYWYRQAAGRGLQLLFYSVGIGQISSEVPQNLSASRPQDRQFILSSKKLLLSDSGFYLCAWSAFRVSGSPLHFGNGTRLTVT.

This clonotype was observed many times. The chain uses TRBV5-1 and TRBJ2-7; no clear D. Looked up from germline, CDR1 is SGHRS and CDR2 is YFSETQ. V was clipped by 4 bases and J by 2 bases, with 13 bases between them. The CDR3 loop spans 14 amino acids. The CDR3 bases are TGCGCCAGCAGCCCCCCCGGACGACCCTACGAGCAGTACTTC. Its protein product is CASSPPGRPYEQYF.

At least ten counts were recorded for this clonotype. The rearrangement uses TRBV20-1 and TRBJ2-4, with D perhaps matching TRBD1 (6 bases). This CDR3 has 11 residues. The germline gives CDR1 DFQATT, CDR2 SNEGSKA (reference sequence). The germline V and J ends were trimmed by 7 bases and 11 bases, with 15 bases remaining between them. CDR3 region: CSGLGAEFQYF. As DNA, the CDR3 is TGCAGTGGCTTGGGGGCCGAGTTTCAGTACTTC.

Details on this clonotype: A much larger clone differs from this one at a single base, so this may be a read error. V gene TRBV9 combines with J gene TRBJ2-5; possible D gene TRBD2, 6 bases. Germline CDR1 is SGDLS and CDR2 is YYNGEE. Trimming removed 3 bases at V and 5 bases at J, with 14 bases between. This CDR3 has 14 residues. This CDR3 reads CASSGRGGAETQYF. CDR3 bases: TGTGCCAGCAGCGGACGGGGCGGGGCCGAGACCCAGTACTTC.

The gene calls are TRBV5-4 and TRBJ1-2; D unclear. The V gene's germline CDR1 is SGHNT and CDR2 YYREEE (reference sequence). Trimming pared 0 bases from V and 2 bases from J, leaving 11 bases between. The CDR3 spans 15 residues. The CDR3 protein is CASSLDRGGNYGYTF. DNA of the CDR3: TGTGCCAGCAGCTTGGATCGGGGAGGAAACTATGGCTACACCTTC.

This clonotype was seen a few times. This may be a read error, as it is one base from a much larger clone. The chain employs TRBV12-3 or TRBV12-4 and TRBJ2-5, with D unresolved. The CDR3 spans 10 residues. Deletions cut 11 bases from V and 11 bases from J, with 15 bases between. Written as DNA, the CDR3 is TGTGCCTCCGCTAAAACTGAGCAGTACTTC. Its translation: CASAKTEQYF.

Concerning this clonotype: Just one base apart from a much larger clone, this may be a read error. The rearrangement joins TRBV5-1 to TRBJ2-7; 8 positions agree with TRBD1. Germline CDR1 reads SGHRS; CDR2 reads YFSETQ. The CDR3 has 15 amino acids. Unmatched junction bases numbered 10, after V lost 4 bases and J lost 4 bases. The CDR3 is CASSIQGQVRYEQYF. The CDR3 nucleotides read TGCGCCAGCAGCATTCAGGGACAGGTGAGATACGAGCAGTACTTC. The variable domain in full, with the rest retrieved from reference TRBV5-1 and TRBJ2-7, is KAGVTQTPRYLIKTRGQQVTLSCSPISGHRSVSWYQQTPGQGLQFLFEYFSETQRNKGNFPGRFSGRQFSNSRSEMNVSTLELGDSALYLCASSIQGQVRYEQYFGPGTRLTVT.

At least ten counts were recorded for this clonotype. The chain carries TRBV9 and TRBJ2-1, with 14 bases that match TRBD2. The CDR3 sequence is 18 residues long. With V trimmed by 4 bases and J by 8 bases, 14 bases remained unmatched. Germline values: CDR1 SGDLS, CDR2 YYNGEE. This chain's CDR3 is CASSPRTSGGLFSDEQFF. The CDR3 nucleotides read TGTGCCAGCAGCCCCCGGACTAGCGGGGGGCTCTTTAGTGATGAGCAGTTCTTC.